These 32 T cell receptor beta chains were all obtained from the same sample, sequenced in a study of blood T cell repertoires in COVID-19. Sequencing used immunoSEQ multiplex PCR; TCRdb keeps in-frame clones, though not all of them. The sample consists of 60,000 to 75,000 clones, around 80% of them appearing once. Sample: peripheral blood. The receptors were gathered from a woman of 80 years or more with acute or convalescent COVID-19.

This sequence joins TRBV19 and TRBJ2-1, with 11 bases that match TRBD1. Germline lookup yields CDR1 LNHDA and CDR2 SQIVND (reference sequence). Trimming at V came to 5 bases and at J to 6 bases, leaving 6 bases not matched to a gene. This CDR3 has 15 residues. CDR3 sequence reads: CASSVGGTGGNEQFF. The CDR3 nucleotides are TGTGCCAGTAGTGTTGGGGGGACAGGGGGCAATGAGCAGTTCTTC.

The V call is TRBV5-6, the J call TRBJ2-7; TRBD1 aligns across 7 bases. Germline V gives CDR1 SGHDT, CDR2 YYEEEE. V trimming: 2 bases; J trimming: 3 bases; junction bases outside the gene matches: 5. CDR3 size: 14 residues. CDR3 amino acids: CASSLQGLNYEQYF. CDR3 bases: TGTGCCAGCAGCTTACAGGGGCTTAACTACGAGCAGTACTTC.

The chain is built from TRBV2 and TRBJ1-5, with TRBD1 matching over 9 bases. The CDR3 runs to 17 residues. Germline V lookup: CDR1 SNHLY, CDR2 FYNNEI. J was trimmed by 1 base and V by 6 bases; bases with no gene match: 10. CDR3 region: CASRIGTGQSSNQPQHF. The DNA of the CDR3 is TGTGCCAGCAGGATCGGGACAGGGCAATCCAGCAATCAGCCCCAGCATTTT.

The genes are TRBV15 and TRBJ2-7; 9 nucleotides agree with TRBD1. J gave up 3 bases and V 0 bases, and 0 bases lay outside the gene matches. The CDR3 has 14 residues. Germline values: CDR1 LNHNV, CDR2 YYDKDF (reference sequence). The CDR3 is CATSREGQGYEQYF. The CDR3 DNA follows: TGTGCCACCAGCAGAGAGGGACAGGGCTACGAGCAGTACTTC.

The chain employs TRBV9 and TRBJ2-5, with D possibly TRBD2 on 6 matching bases. CDR1 is SGDLS, CDR2 YYNGEE, per germline. Between the trimmed V and J ends, which lost 2 bases and 4 bases, there was a span of 15 bases. The CDR3 contains 15 residues. The CDR3 region has the DNA TGTGCCAGCAGCGTCGGGGGATCCGGCCTAGAGACCCAGTACTTC. Encoded protein: CASSVGGSGLETQYF.

In this sample, this clone turned up many times. The J gene is TRBJ1-6, the V gene TRBV3-1 (or the pseudogene TRBV3-2); 9 bases align to TRBD1. The CDR3 has 13 amino acids. Germline values: CDR1 LGHDT, CDR2 YNNKEL (reference sequence). With 6 bases clipped from V and 14 bases from J, the junction kept 8 bases outside the gene matches. CDR3 bases: TGTGCCAGCAGACTCGGACAGGGGCTCACCCTCCACTTT. Translated: CASRLGQGLTLHF.

V gene TRBV7-3 combines with J gene TRBJ2-1; 14 positions agree with TRBD2. Germline assignment: CDR1 SGHTA and CDR2 FQGTGA. The CDR3 runs 16 residues. Germline trimming cut 5 bases from V and 7 bases from J; bases unmatched to any gene: 7. In DNA, the CDR3 is TGTGCCAGCAGCGCCAGACTAGCGGGGGGGATGAATGAGCAGTTCTTC. Amino acid sequence: CASSARLAGGMNEQFF. The entire variable domain, with the rest obtained from reference TRBV7-3 and TRBJ2-1, is as follows: GAGVSQTPSNKVTEKGKYVELRCDPISGHTALYWYRQSLGQGPEFLIYFQGTGAADDSGLPNDRFFAVRPEGSVSTLKIQRTERGDSAVYLCASSARLAGGMNEQFFGPGTRLTVL.

The chain links TRBV27 to TRBJ1-2, with D possibly TRBD1 on 6 matching bases. Deletions cut 4 bases from V and 6 bases from J, with 12 bases between. This CDR3 comprises 13 residues. Germline CDR1 is MNHEY and CDR2 is SMNVEV (reference sequence). The CDR3 is CASSSNRVDGYTF. The CDR3, as DNA: TGTGCCAGCAGTTCTAACAGGGTGGATGGCTACACCTTC.

The chain recombines TRBV15 with TRBJ2-5; D possibly corresponds to TRBD2 (5 bases). Trimming pared 8 bases from V and 3 bases from J, leaving 13 bases between. CDR1 is LNHNV, CDR2 YYDKDF, per germline (reference sequence). This CDR3 is 13 amino acids long. CDR3 nucleotides: TGTGCCACCCGCGACTACGAAGAAGAGACCCAGTACTTC. Its translation: CATRDYEEETQYF.

The V and J genes are TRBV6-6 and TRBJ2-7; 8 bases match TRBD2. Per the germline V gene, CDR1 is MNHNY and CDR2 is SVGAGI (reference sequence). CDR3 length equals 16 residues. Trimming at V came to 4 bases and at J to 2 bases, leaving 10 bases not matched to a gene. The CDR3 region is CASSSATSDRPYEQYF. The CDR3 DNA sequence: TGTGCCAGCAGTTCGGCGACTAGCGACCGACCCTACGAGCAGTACTTC.

This clone has a handful of counts. The chain uses TRBV9 and TRBJ2-2; 10 bases align to TRBD1. Germline trimming cut 3 bases from V and 6 bases from J; bases unmatched to any gene: 8. CDR1 and CDR2 from the germline V gene are SGDLS and YYNGEE. The CDR3 extends over 16 amino acids. CDR3 protein: CASSAVTGGGSGELFF. In nucleotides, the CDR3 is TGTGCCAGCAGCGCCGTGACAGGGGGCGGCTCCGGGGAGCTGTTTTTT.

V gene TRBV5-1 combines with J gene TRBJ1-4; 9 nucleotides match TRBD1. V was pared by 4 bases and J by 3 bases, with 4 bases of the junction left unmatched. CDR3 length: 15 amino acids. Germline CDR1 is SGHRS and CDR2 is YFSETQ. This chain's CDR3 is CASSRWTGANEKLFF. DNA of the CDR3: TGCGCCAGCAGCAGGTGGACAGGGGCTAATGAAAAACTGTTTTTT.

The chain combines TRBV10-3 with TRBJ2-5; 15 bases agree with TRBD2. The CDR3 has 18 amino acids. Trimming removed 4 bases from V and 4 bases from J; junction bases left unmatched: 10. Germline CDR1 ENHRY, CDR2 SYGVKD. The CDR3 loop is CAISVGLAGGPPRETQYF. In nucleotides, the CDR3 is TGTGCCATCAGTGTCGGACTAGCGGGGGGGCCGCCTCGAGAGACCCAGTACTTC.

V usage is TRBV6-5 and J usage is TRBJ2-7, with D perhaps TRBD2 (5 bases). The germline V gene has CDR1 MNHEY and CDR2 SVGAGI. Trimming stripped 10 bases from V and 7 bases from J, with 20 bases between. This CDR3 has 13 residues. Written as DNA, the CDR3 is TGTGCCACCCTGCCACGGGGATCGGGTGAGCAGTACTTC. Its translation is CATLPRGSGEQYF.

The genes are TRBV11-2 and TRBJ1-3; 9 positions match TRBD1. Germline V gene lookup returns CDR1 SGHAT and CDR2 FQNNGV. V lost 5 bases, J lost 5 bases, and 4 bases stayed unmatched. The CDR3 spans 14 residues. The CDR3 loop is CASSHGTGRNTIYF. The CDR3 bases are TGTGCCAGCAGCCACGGGACAGGGCGAAACACCATATATTTT.

The chain carries TRBV7-2 and TRBJ2-3; D may be TRBD2 (6 bases). The CDR3 length is 16 residues. V gave up 4 bases and J gave up 0 bases, with 14 bases separating them. CDR1 is SGHTA and CDR2 is FQGNSA in the germline V gene. The CDR3 sequence: CASSSNGGYSTDTQYF. In DNA form, the CDR3 reads TGTGCCAGCAGCTCTAATGGGGGGTATAGCACAGATACGCAGTATTTT. Using reference TRBV7-2 and TRBJ2-3 for the parts outside the CDR3, the full variable domain is GAGVSQSPSNKVTEKGKDVELRCDPISGHTALYWYRQSLGQGLEFLIYFQGNSAPDKSGLPSDRFSAERTGGSVSTLTIQRTQQEDSAVYLCASSSNGGYSTDTQYFGPGTRLTVL.

This clone was detected once. This sample includes further DNA sequences coding for the same CDR3. V and J are TRBV18 and TRBJ1-2; TRBD1 agrees at 7 bases. Germline V gives CDR1 KGHSH, CDR2 LQKENI. V gave up 3 bases and J gave up 4 bases; unmatched junction bases: 11. The CDR3 runs to 16 residues. The chain's CDR3 is CASSPPAGQQSYGYTF. The CDR3, as DNA: TGTGCCAGCTCACCCCCTGCGGGACAGCAGTCCTATGGCTACACCTTC.

V and J are TRBV6-6 and TRBJ2-3; 12 bases agree with TRBD2. The junction had 12 bases not matched to a gene; V was cut back by 5 bases and J by 6 bases. The CDR3 is made up of 17 amino acids. Germline V gene lookup returns CDR1 MNHNY and CDR2 SVGAGI (reference sequence). The DNA for the CDR3 is TGTGCCAGCAGTCAACGTCCTCTTGGACTAGCGGGGGATACGCAGTATTTT. This sequence encodes CASSQRPLGLAGDTQYF.

The V and J genes are TRBV27 and TRBJ1-1, with 7 bases that match TRBD1. The junction had 9 bases not matched to a gene; V was cut back by 2 bases and J by 3 bases. The CDR3 is 16 amino acids. Germline V gene sequence: CDR1 MNHEY, CDR2 SMNVEV (reference sequence). The CDR3 DNA is TGTGCCAGCAGTTTAGGATATAGGACAGGTCACACTGAAGCTTTCTTT. Protein product: CASSLGYRTGHTEAFF.

V and J are TRBV29-1 and TRBJ1-1, with 9 bases lining up with TRBD1. CDR1 is SQVTM, CDR2 ANQGSEA, per germline. The V segment lost 4 bases and the J segment 2 bases; nucleotides outside the gene matches: 5. The length of the CDR3 is 14 residues. The CDR3 DNA reads as TGCAGCGTTGTTAGGACAGGGGTTAACACTGAAGCTTTCTTT. Translating gives CSVVRTGVNTEAFF.

The chain has TRBV6-5 and TRBJ1-5; 7 bases are a match to TRBD1. Germline trimming cut 8 bases from V and 1 base from J; bases unmatched to any gene: 5. The CDR3 loop spans 14 amino acids. Per germline, CDR1 MNHEY and CDR2 SVGAGI. The CDR3 DNA reads TGTGCCAGCCGCCGGGACAGAAGCAATCAGCCCCAGCATTTT. As protein: CASRRDRSNQPQHF.

V usage is TRBV7-3 and J usage is TRBJ2-6; TRBD1 matches at 8 bases. V was clipped by 5 bases and J by 0 bases; unmatched bases: 9. The germline V gene has CDR1 SGHTA and CDR2 FQGTGA. The CDR3 runs 18 residues. CDR3 DNA sequence: TGTGCCAGCAGCCCAAGAGGACAGGGTGGCTCTGGGGCCAACGTCCTGACTTTC. Translating gives CASSPRGQGGSGANVLTF.

As DNA, the CDR3 is TGTGCCAGCAGCTTGTTCGGGACAGGGGCCTCTGGGGCCAACGTCCTGACTTTC. This sequence encodes CASSLFGTGASGANVLTF. The chain links TRBV5-5 to TRBJ2-6, with 10 positions matching TRBD1. The CDR3 is 18 amino acids. The V gene's germline CDR1 is SGHKS and CDR2 YYEKEE (reference sequence). Trimming removed 1 base from V and 0 bases from J; junction bases left unmatched: 4.

This rearrangement joins TRBV6-6 to TRBJ2-5; 12 nucleotides align to TRBD1. Unmatched junction bases numbered 5, after V lost 6 bases and J lost 6 bases. Germline V lookup: CDR1 MNHNY, CDR2 SVGAGI (reference sequence). This CDR3 comprises 14 residues. The DNA of the CDR3 is TGTGCCAGCAGCCCGGGACAGGGGGCACAGACCCAGTACTTC. Translating gives CASSPGQGAQTQYF.

The rearrangement links TRBV2 to TRBJ2-7, with 9 bases lining up with TRBD1. Trimming at V came to 5 bases and at J to 4 bases, leaving 12 bases not matched to a gene. The CDR3 consists of 16 residues. Germline-derived CDR1 and CDR2 are SNHLY and FYNNEI. This CDR3 is CASSSAPTGGGYEQYF. Written as DNA, the CDR3 is TGTGCCAGCAGTTCTGCTCCGACAGGGGGTGGTTACGAGCAGTACTTC.

V usage is TRBV4-1 and J usage is TRBJ2-1, with D possibly TRBD2 on 5 matching bases. This CDR3 has 15 amino acids. The V gene's germline CDR1 is MGHRA and CDR2 YSYEKL. V lost 0 bases and J 11 bases, leaving 17 bases between the germline ends. The CDR3 DNA sequence: TGCGCCAGCAGCCAAGATAACTTACGGGGTTTTCAGCAGTTCTTC. Its translation is CASSQDNLRGFQQFF.

J is TRBJ2-1 and V is TRBV6-5, with 8 bases matching TRBD1. V dropped 11 bases and J dropped 4; count of bases not matched to a gene: 13. The CDR3 is 15 residues long. Per the germline V gene, CDR1 is MNHEY and CDR2 is SVGAGI. CDR3 sequence reads: CARPRQGATYNEQFF. The CDR3 DNA follows: TGTGCCCGGCCGAGGCAGGGGGCAACATACAATGAGCAGTTCTTC.

V and J are TRBV15 and TRBJ1-1, with 7 bases fitting TRBD1. With V trimmed by 2 bases and J by 5 bases, 5 bases remained unmatched. This CDR3 is built from 14 residues. The germline CDR1 and CDR2 sequences are LNHNV and YYDKDF (reference sequence). CDR3 sequence reads: CATSRTDRATEAFF. The CDR3 nucleotides are TGTGCCACCAGCAGAACCGACAGGGCAACTGAAGCTTTCTTT.

This clone has only one observation. The CDR3 sequence: CASSRTVDYGYTF. As DNA, the CDR3 is TGTGCCAGCAGTCGGACAGTAGACTATGGCTACACCTTC. The chain couples TRBV12-3 or TRBV12-4 to TRBJ1-2, with D perhaps matching TRBD1 (6 bases). With 5 bases removed from V and 3 bases from J, the gap between germline ends came to 10 bases. The CDR3 runs 13 residues.

Only one count was recorded for this clone. The chain combines TRBV10-3 with TRBJ2-5, with 10 bases identical to TRBD2. The germline gives CDR1 ENHRY, CDR2 SYGVKD. V lost 11 bases to trimming and J lost 0 bases; unmatched junction nucleotides: 12. The CDR3 totals 16 residues. The CDR3 nucleotides are TGTGCCCTTCGTCTAGCGGGGGCTACGTACCAAGAGACCCAGTACTTC. Translating gives CALRLAGATYQETQYF.

The chain is built from TRBV2 and TRBJ1-1; D may be TRBD1 (6 bases). This CDR3 is built from 13 residues. The V end was cut by 8 bases, the J end by 6 bases, with 16 bases between. The V gene's germline CDR1 is SNHLY and CDR2 FYNNEI. CDR3 bases: TGTGCCAGCTATGAAGGGGGGCCCGCTGAAGCTTTCTTT. Translating it yields CASYEGGPAEAFF.

This chain links TRBV7-2 with TRBJ1-2, with D perhaps matching TRBD1 (5 bases). There are 17 residues in the CDR3. Germline V gives CDR1 SGHTA, CDR2 FQGNSA. The V gene lost 0 bases and the J gene lost 4 bases, with 18 bases spanning the gap. This CDR3 is CASSLAAEQERFYGYTF. Written as DNA, the CDR3 is TGTGCCAGCAGCTTAGCGGCCGAACAGGAGCGTTTCTATGGCTACACCTTC.